These T cell receptor beta chains were read from a single sample in a study of T-cell reconstitution after alpha-beta-depleted transplantation in children. From the PCR reads, TCRdb called clonotypes with MiXCR, one entry per CDR3 protein. The sample has 800,000 to 1,000,000 distinct CDR3 sequences; 25% to 35% are singletons. The sequenced sample was PBMCs, mostly from graft donor cells, obtained 360 days after TCRalphabeta/CD19-depleted stem cell transplant. The receptors originated from a boy under two years old who had a stem cell transplant for SCID, so the T cells may come from the graft donor. The conserved cysteine and the conserved F or W are not part of the CDR3 here. Each record gives: D gene, V gene, CDR3 protein. A D gene is named only where the DNA matches it firmly.

d_call: NA
v_call: TRBV5-1
cdr3_aa: ASSLDPGDSYEQY

d_call: TRBD1
v_call: TRBV12-3/TRBV12-4
cdr3_aa: ASSSQGQGAYEQY

d_call: NA
v_call: TRBV29-1
cdr3_aa: SVEGRQYAMGTEAF

d_call: NA
v_call: TRBV7-9
cdr3_aa: ASRTGTTYNEQF

d_call: NA
v_call: TRBV27
cdr3_aa: ASRPGGHGGEKLF

d_call: NA
v_call: TRBV7-7
cdr3_aa: ASSPDPGANEQF

d_call: NA
v_call: TRBV25-1
cdr3_aa: ATQIWDHSQETQY

d_call: TRBD2
v_call: TRBV3-1
cdr3_aa: ASSQDRLAGYTDTQY

d_call: NA
v_call: TRBV18
cdr3_aa: ASSPRHRGSDTQY

d_call: NA
v_call: TRBV7-9
cdr3_aa: ASGQEGQTGELF

d_call: NA
v_call: TRBV5-1
cdr3_aa: ASSLTVNTGELF

d_call: NA
v_call: TRBV18
cdr3_aa: ASSPESLNEQF

d_call: NA
v_call: TRBV10-3
cdr3_aa: AISDRDDYEQY

d_call: TRBD2
v_call: TRBV20-1
cdr3_aa: SARVAGAYNEQF

d_call: NA
v_call: TRBV7-2
cdr3_aa: ASSLAWGEQY

d_call: TRBD2
v_call: TRBV4-1
cdr3_aa: ASSQDPGTSGYEQY

d_call: NA
v_call: TRBV11-2
cdr3_aa: ASSLAGRQDSPLH

d_call: TRBD2
v_call: TRBV12-3/TRBV12-4
cdr3_aa: ASSWRETSGTGEQY

d_call: NA
v_call: TRBV20-1
cdr3_aa: SVKKRLGFYEQY

d_call: NA
v_call: TRBV24-1
cdr3_aa: ATSDRYTGETQY

d_call: NA
v_call: TRBV18
cdr3_aa: ASSPTDTAYEQY

d_call: NA
v_call: TRBV11-2
cdr3_aa: ASSIAGQTYYEQY

d_call: TRBD2
v_call: TRBV6-4
cdr3_aa: ASSDEAGAITDTQY

d_call: TRBD1
v_call: TRBV20-1
cdr3_aa: SAPRGTGVAYEQF

d_call: TRBD1
v_call: TRBV6-5
cdr3_aa: ASSYSGTDFGSNQPQH

d_call: NA
v_call: TRBV19
cdr3_aa: ASSIPLLRTFQF

d_call: TRBD2
v_call: TRBV5-1
cdr3_aa: ASSLASGGLAGGNEQF

d_call: NA
v_call: TRBV20-1
cdr3_aa: SADIIQETQY

d_call: NA
v_call: TRBV20-1
cdr3_aa: SATTENTGELF

d_call: NA
v_call: TRBV5-1
cdr3_aa: ASSLARGPYSYEQY

d_call: NA
v_call: TRBV10-3
cdr3_aa: AISDRVERWEQY

d_call: NA
v_call: TRBV5-5
cdr3_aa: ASSFNRGTDTQY

d_call: NA
v_call: TRBV7-9
cdr3_aa: ASRLGWGNTEAF

d_call: NA
v_call: TRBV12-3/TRBV12-4
cdr3_aa: ASSLEGFPEAF

d_call: NA
v_call: TRBV12-3/TRBV12-4
cdr3_aa: ASSLLGRVNTEAF

d_call: TRBD2
v_call: TRBV6-2/TRBV6-3
cdr3_aa: ASRRAGTKPYNEQF

d_call: NA
v_call: TRBV7-7
cdr3_aa: ASSQDRHTGELF

d_call: TRBD2
v_call: TRBV30
cdr3_aa: AWSHSGGRADTQY

d_call: TRBD1
v_call: TRBV20-1
cdr3_aa: SAKTGSREKLF

d_call: NA
v_call: TRBV4-2
cdr3_aa: ASSPKWGMGKNTEAF

d_call: NA
v_call: TRBV20-1
cdr3_aa: SASLGFWTGEAF

d_call: TRBD2
v_call: TRBV12-3/TRBV12-4
cdr3_aa: ASSLASSSGGLNEQF

d_call: NA
v_call: TRBV5-1
cdr3_aa: ASSRQSMTYTQY

d_call: NA
v_call: TRBV20-1
cdr3_aa: SARYGYT

d_call: TRBD2
v_call: TRBV20-1
cdr3_aa: SARLAGKQETQY

d_call: NA
v_call: TRBV7-8
cdr3_aa: ASSLVKGAYNEQF

d_call: NA
v_call: TRBV5-1
cdr3_aa: ASSLGTSSSQPQH

d_call: TRBD1
v_call: TRBV10-3
cdr3_aa: AISRTGTTDTQY

d_call: NA
v_call: TRBV6-1
cdr3_aa: ASTPQGGFAGELF

d_call: TRBD1
v_call: TRBV6-5
cdr3_aa: ASSSAGTGGYEQY